This T cell receptor (beta chain) derives from a study of human CD8 memory T cell subsets. TCR beta libraries were made by UMI-labeled 5' RACE. TCRdb re-called the 5' RACE reads; every CDR3 protein appears as one record, without DNA. This table holds roughly 9,800 distinct CDR3 sequences. About this clonotype itself: Antigen specificity is unknown.

General study points: Stem-like memory T cells and precursor exhausted T cells both came out with similarly high diversity, but effector memory cells did not. Estimates that used Chao1 suggested higher diversity in stem-like memory T cells than in precursor exhausted T cells.

Germline V gene sequence: CDR1 DFQATT, CDR2 SNEGSKA (reference sequence). The CDR3 runs to 15 residues. Sequences were obtained from CD8+ T cells from PBMCs. The chain carries TRBV20-1 and TRBJ2-1; without DNA, the TCRdb call of TRBD2 cannot be checked. This TCR was recovered from a human donor in good health. The CDR3 loop is CSARDVSGRADEQFF.